This T cell receptor (beta chain) was recovered during a study of graft-versus-host responses after intestinal transplantation. In the study overall: For 2 to 4 years after anti-thymocyte globulin induction, all recipients took tacrolimus and steroids.

Study outcomes and limitations: GvH clones turned up in recipient marrow; some had shown up first in ileum or blood.

This CDR3 comprises 16 residues. Trimming cost V 4 bases and J 3 bases, with 16 bases left between them. The germline V gene encodes CDR1 SGHRS and CDR2 YFSETQ. Sequencing was performed with immunoSEQ multiplex PCR; in TCRdb, only in-frame clones are kept and a portion is missing. The sample shows 95,000 to 130,000 clones, 90% of them seen only once. On this clone: Its antigen is as yet unknown.

The sample consisted of unstimulated CD4+ T cells sorted from spleen or lymph node cells, taken before intestinal transplant. The receptor's source is a human donor who received an intestinal transplant. The rearrangement links TRBV5-1 to TRBJ2-2, with D perhaps TRBD1 (6 bases). CDR3 coding DNA: TGCGCCAGCAGCCTGACAGGATTACGCGACACCGGGGAGCTGTTTTTT. As protein: CASSLTGLRDTGELFF.